A selection of T cell receptor beta chains follows, all from one sample in a study of shared clonotypes between healthy human individuals. Some clones are missing from TCRdb's copy, which holds only in-frame ones; the method was immunoSEQ multiplex PCR. The sample lists 550,000 to 850,000 clones, roughly 70% occurring once. Sequencing was performed on memory CD4+ T cells sorted from blood. Receptors were obtained from a woman aged 25 to 39 in good health. CDR3s include the opening cysteine and the closing phenylalanine or tryptophan. D genes are given only for firm matches. Only part of the rows carry a size: once, few, many, or a class if the clone is expanded.

-,TRBJ2-5,TRBD2,TRBV5-1,TGCGCCAGCAATAGTGCTAGCGGGGCCGAAGAGACCCAGTACTTC,CASNSASGAEETQYF
many,TRBJ2-7,-,TRBV5-1,TGCGCCAGCAGCTTCGCAGGGAGCGACGAGCAGTACTTC,CASSFAGSDEQYF
-,TRBJ1-5,-,TRBV7-8,TGTGCCAGCAGTCTAACGGGGGGAGGCAATCAGCCCCAGCATTTT,CASSLTGGGNQPQHF
-,TRBJ1-1,-,TRBV6-9,TGTGCCAGCAGTTACTTAGCAGGGAACACTGAAGCTTTCTTT,CASSYLAGNTEAFF
few,TRBJ1-5,-,TRBV2,TGTGCCAGCAGGTCGGATATTAGCAATCAGCCCCAGCATTTT,CASRSDISNQPQHF
few,TRBJ2-7,-,TRBV10-3,TGTGCCGTCAGAGACGGGGACTCCTACGAGCAGTACTTC,CAVRDGDSYEQYF
-,TRBJ1-5,-,TRBV7-2,TGTGCCAGCAGCACCCCGGACATCCTAGCAAGGCCCCAGCATTTT,CASSTPDILARPQHF
-,TRBJ2-1,TRBD2,TRBV6-6,TGTGCCAGCAGTTACCCGGGACTAGCGGGCCATGAGCAGTTCTTC,CASSYPGLAGHEQFF
-,TRBJ1-4,TRBD1,TRBV28,TGTGCCAGCAGTATCACAGGGGGACCGGGGGAAAAACTGTTTTTT,CASSITGGPGEKLFF
once,TRBJ1-1,-,TRBV5-4,TGTGCCAGCAGCCCGCACGACAGGATGAACACTGAAGCTTTCTTT,CASSPHDRMNTEAFF
once,TRBJ2-3,-,TRBV11-2,TGTGCCAGCAGCTCGGGCACAGATACGCAGTATTTT,CASSSGTDTQYF
-,TRBJ1-3,-,TRBV6-1,TGTGCCAGCAGTGCCGACCCTTCAGGGAGGGGAAACACCATATATTTT,CASSADPSGRGNTIYF
once,TRBJ2-1,TRBD2,TRBV18,TGTGCCAGCTCACCATTCACTAGCGGAGGCTACAATGAGCAGTTCTTC,CASSPFTSGGYNEQFF
-,TRBJ2-5,-,TRBV9,TGTGCCAGCAGCGAGGGGGGTTATACGGGAGAGACCCAGTACTTC,CASSEGGYTGETQYF
-,TRBJ1-2,TRBD1,TRBV6-1,TGTGCCAGCAGCGCGACAGGGGAGGATGGCTACACCTTC,CASSATGEDGYTF
-,TRBJ2-5,-,TRBV25-1,TGTGCCAGCAGTGGCTCCGGGACACTCCAAGAGACCCAGTACTTC,CASSGSGTLQETQYF
-,TRBJ1-3,-,TRBV19,TGTGCCAGTAGGTCTTCTGGAAACACCATATATTTT,CASRSSGNTIYF
-,TRBJ2-6,-,TRBV11-2,TGTGCCACCCTGGGGATCTCTGGGGCCAACGTCCTGACTTTC,CATLGISGANVLTF
-,TRBJ1-1,-,TRBV5-6,TGTGCCAGCAGCGGAATCTCGAGGGTGAACACTGAAGCTTTCTTT,CASSGISRVNTEAFF
-,TRBJ2-7,-,TRBV27,TGTGCCAGCAGTTTTCTTAGGTCTAGCCGAGAGCAGTACTTC,CASSFLRSSREQYF
-,TRBJ2-1,TRBD2,TRBV18,TGTGCCAGCTCACCCCAAGGACTAGCGGGAGGGGATGAGCAGTTCTTC,CASSPQGLAGGDEQFF
-,TRBJ1-4,TRBD1,TRBV28,TGTGCCAGCAGCAAGACCGGGACAGGGGGCGAAAAACTGTTTTTT,CASSKTGTGGEKLFF
once,TRBJ2-1,-,TRBV5-1,TGCGCCAGCAGCTTGGGCTCGGGATCCTACAATGAGCAGTTCTTC,CASSLGSGSYNEQFF
-,TRBJ2-1,TRBD2,TRBV10-3,TGTGCCATCAGTGGACTAGCGGGCGAGTACAATGAGCAGTTCTTC,CAISGLAGEYNEQFF
-,TRBJ2-3,-,TRBV6-5,TGTGCCAGCAGTTACACCCGCAGGGGCCTCACAGATACGCAGTATTTT,CASSYTRRGLTDTQYF
-,TRBJ1-5,-,TRBV4-2,TGTGCCAGCAGCCAAGAGTGGGGGAATCAGCCCCAGCATTTT,CASSQEWGNQPQHF